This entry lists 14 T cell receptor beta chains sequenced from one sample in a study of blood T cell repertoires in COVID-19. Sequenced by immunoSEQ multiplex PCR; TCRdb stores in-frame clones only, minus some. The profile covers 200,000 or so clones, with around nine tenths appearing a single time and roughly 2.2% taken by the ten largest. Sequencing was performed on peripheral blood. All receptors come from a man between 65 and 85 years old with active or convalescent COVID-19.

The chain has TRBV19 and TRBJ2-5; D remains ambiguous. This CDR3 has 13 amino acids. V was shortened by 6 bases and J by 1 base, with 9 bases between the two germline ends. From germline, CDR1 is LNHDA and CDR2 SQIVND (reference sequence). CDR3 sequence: CASSFSSQETQYF. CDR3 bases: TGTGCCAGTAGCTTTAGTAGCCAAGAGACCCAGTACTTC.

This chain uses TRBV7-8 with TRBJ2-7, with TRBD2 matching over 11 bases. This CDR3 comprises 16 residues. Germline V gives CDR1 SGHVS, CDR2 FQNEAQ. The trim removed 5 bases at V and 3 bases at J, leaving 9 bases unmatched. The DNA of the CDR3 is TGTGCCAGCAGCAAAAGTCGACTAGCGGGGTTCTACGAGCAGTACTTC. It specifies CASSKSRLAGFYEQYF.

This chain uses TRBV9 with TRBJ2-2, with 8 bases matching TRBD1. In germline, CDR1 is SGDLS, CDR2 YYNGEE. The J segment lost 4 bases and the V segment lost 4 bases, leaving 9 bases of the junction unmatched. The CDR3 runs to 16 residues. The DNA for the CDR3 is TGTGCCAGCAGCCTACTTCAGGGGGCAGGCACCGGGGAGCTGTTTTTT. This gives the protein CASSLLQGAGTGELFF.

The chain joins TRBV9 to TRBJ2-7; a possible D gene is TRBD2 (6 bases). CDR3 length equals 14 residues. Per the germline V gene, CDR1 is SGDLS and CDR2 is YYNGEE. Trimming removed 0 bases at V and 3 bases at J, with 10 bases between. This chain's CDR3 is CASSVEAGNYEQYF. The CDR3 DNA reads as TGTGCCAGCAGCGTAGAGGCGGGAAACTACGAGCAGTACTTC. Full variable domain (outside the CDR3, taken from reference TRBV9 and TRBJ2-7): DSGVTQTPKHLITATGQRVTLRCSPRSGDLSVYWYQQSLDQGLQFLIQYYNGEERAKGNILERFSAQQFPDLHSELNLSSLELGDSALYFCASSVEAGNYEQYFGPGTRLTVT.

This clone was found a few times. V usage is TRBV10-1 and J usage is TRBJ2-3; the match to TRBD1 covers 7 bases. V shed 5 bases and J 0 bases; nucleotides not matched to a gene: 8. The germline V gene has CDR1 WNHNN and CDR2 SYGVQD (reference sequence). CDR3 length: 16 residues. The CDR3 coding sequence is TGCGCCAGCAGTACAGGGGACCTTACTAGCACAGATACGCAGTATTTT. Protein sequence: CASSTGDLTSTDTQYF.

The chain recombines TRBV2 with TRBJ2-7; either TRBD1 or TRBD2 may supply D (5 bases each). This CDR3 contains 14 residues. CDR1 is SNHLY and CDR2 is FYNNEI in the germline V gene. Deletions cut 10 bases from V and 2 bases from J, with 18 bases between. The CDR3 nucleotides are TGTGCCACCAGGGTTGTAGCGATCGCCTACGAGCAGTACTTC. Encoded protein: CATRVVAIAYEQYF.

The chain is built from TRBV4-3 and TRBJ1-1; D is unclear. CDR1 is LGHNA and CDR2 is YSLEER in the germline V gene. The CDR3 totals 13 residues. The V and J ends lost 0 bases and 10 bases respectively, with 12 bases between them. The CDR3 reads CASSQDGRVGAFF. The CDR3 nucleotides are TGCGCCAGCAGCCAAGATGGGAGGGTCGGAGCTTTCTTT.

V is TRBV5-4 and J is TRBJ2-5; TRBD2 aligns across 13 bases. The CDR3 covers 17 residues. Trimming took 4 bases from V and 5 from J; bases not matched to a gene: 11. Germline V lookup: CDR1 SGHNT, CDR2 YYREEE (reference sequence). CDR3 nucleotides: TGTGCCAGCAGCCCACGACTAGCGGGGGGTCCCGGGGAGACCCAGTACTTC. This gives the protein CASSPRLAGGPGETQYF.

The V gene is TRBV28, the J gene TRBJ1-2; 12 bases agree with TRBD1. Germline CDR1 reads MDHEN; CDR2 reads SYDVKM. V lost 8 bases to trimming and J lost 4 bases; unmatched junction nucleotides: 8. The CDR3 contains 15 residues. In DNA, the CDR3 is TGTGCCAGCTCCGGGACAGGGGGCGCCGGCTATGGCTACACCTTC. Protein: CASSGTGGAGYGYTF.

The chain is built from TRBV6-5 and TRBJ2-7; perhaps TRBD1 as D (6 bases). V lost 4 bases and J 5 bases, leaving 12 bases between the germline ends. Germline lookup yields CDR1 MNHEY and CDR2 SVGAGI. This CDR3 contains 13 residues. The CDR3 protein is CASSSTGFHEQYF. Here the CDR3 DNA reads TGTGCCAGCAGTTCAACAGGGTTCCACGAGCAGTACTTC.

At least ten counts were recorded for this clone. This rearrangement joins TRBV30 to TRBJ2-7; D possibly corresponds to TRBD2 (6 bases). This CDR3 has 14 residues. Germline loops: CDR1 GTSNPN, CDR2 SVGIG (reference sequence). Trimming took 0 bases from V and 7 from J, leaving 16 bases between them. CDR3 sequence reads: CAWSVLPVGGEQYF. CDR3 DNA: TGTGCCTGGAGTGTACTTCCCGTTGGGGGGGAGCAGTACTTC. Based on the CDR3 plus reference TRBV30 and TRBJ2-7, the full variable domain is SQTIHQWPATLVQPVGSPLSLECTVEGTSNPNLYWYRQAAGRGLQLLFYSVGIGQISSEVPQNLSASRPQDRQFILSSKKLLLSDSGFYLCAWSVLPVGGEQYFGPGTRLTVT.

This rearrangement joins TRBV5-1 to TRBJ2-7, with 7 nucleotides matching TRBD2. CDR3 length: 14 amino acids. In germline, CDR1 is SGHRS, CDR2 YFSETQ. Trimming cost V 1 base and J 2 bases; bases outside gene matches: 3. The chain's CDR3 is CASSLSGTTYEQYF. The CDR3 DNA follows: TGCGCCAGCAGCTTGTCCGGGACTACCTACGAGCAGTACTTC.

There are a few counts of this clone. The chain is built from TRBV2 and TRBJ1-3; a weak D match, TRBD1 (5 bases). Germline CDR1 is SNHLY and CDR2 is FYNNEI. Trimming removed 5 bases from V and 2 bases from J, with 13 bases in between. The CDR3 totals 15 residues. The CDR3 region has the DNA TGTGCCAGCAGTCCCCTTTCGGGGGCTGGAAACACCATATATTTT. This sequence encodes CASSPLSGAGNTIYF.

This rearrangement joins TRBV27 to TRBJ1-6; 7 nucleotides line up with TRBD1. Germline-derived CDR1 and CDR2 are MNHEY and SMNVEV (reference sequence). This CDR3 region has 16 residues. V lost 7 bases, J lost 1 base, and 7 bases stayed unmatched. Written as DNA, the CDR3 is TGTGCCAGCAAAGTACAGGGGACTTCCTATAATTCACCCCTCCACTTT. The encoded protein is CASKVQGTSYNSPLHF.